This T cell receptor beta chain was captured by sequencing in a study of T cells in women clearing cervical HPV infection. Study context: Controls were women whose single incident HPV16 infection cleared within 12 months without precancer or cancer.

In germline, CDR1 is SGHRS, CDR2 YFSETQ. V lost 3 bases and J 1 base, leaving 10 bases between the germline ends. CDR3 length equals 14 residues. This table comes from immunoSEQ multiplex PCR, and its TCRdb copy is limited to in-frame clones, with some not included. This listing includes over 35,000 clones. About this clone itself: The read ends 3 residues before the CDR3 terminus; that terminus is restored from the germline J gene.

This clonotype was sampled from a woman between 18 and 75 years old with a cervical HPV16 infection that either progressed to CIN3+ or cleared (not recorded which). What was sequenced was blood buffy coat. This chain uses TRBV5-1 with TRBJ1-1; a weak D match, TRBD1 (5 bases). The CDR3 spells CASSWAGTNTEAFF. The part of the CDR3 DNA that was read is TGCGCCAGCAGCTGGGCGGGGACGAACACTGAA.